One sample yielded the 3 T cell receptor beta chains listed below, sequenced in a study of T cell repertoires in ileal Crohn's disease. Using immunoSEQ multiplex PCR, the repertoire was profiled, and TCRdb retains in-frame clones only, with some absent. This sample has 15,000 to 20,000 clones, with about 93% found just once. The sample comprised ileal tissue. The source is an adult with Crohn's disease.

This chain links TRBV11-2 with TRBJ2-7; D is possibly TRBD1 (6 bases). V lost 0 bases to trimming and J lost 6 bases, with 9 bases between them. The CDR3 has 13 residues. Germline CDR1 SGHAT, CDR2 FQNNGV. CDR3 nucleotide sequence: TGTGCCAGCAGCTTAGATCTGGGGGCCGAGCAGTACTTC. Amino acids: CASSLDLGAEQYF. Using reference TRBV11-2 and TRBJ2-7 for the parts outside the CDR3, the full variable domain is EAGVAQSPRYKIIEKRQSVAFWCNPISGHATLYWYQQILGQGPKLLIQFQNNGVVDDSQLPKDRFSAERLKGVDSTLKIQPAKLEDSAVYLCASSLDLGAEQYFGPGTRLTVT.

This chain uses TRBV6-5 with TRBJ1-2; D not resolved. V lost 7 bases and J 8 bases, leaving 17 bases between the germline ends. The length of the CDR3 is 13 residues. The V gene's germline CDR1 is MNHEY and CDR2 SVGAGI. In DNA, the CDR3 is TGTGCCAGCACTAGAACGACCGGAGGCGGCTACACCTTC. It translates to CASTRTTGGGYTF.

The chain links TRBV6-6 to TRBJ2-2; tentatively, D is TRBD1 (5 bases). V was trimmed by 7 bases and J by 0 bases, leaving 15 bases between them. This CDR3 spans 16 amino acids. The germline gives CDR1 MNHNY, CDR2 SVGAGI (reference sequence). The CDR3 region has the DNA TGTGCCAGCAAACCTGTGGCAGGGTCGAACACCGGGGAGCTGTTTTTT. Translation: CASKPVAGSNTGELFF.